This record concerns one TCR beta chain sequence. Antigen: not known. Deletions cut 2 bases from V and 1 base from J, with 17 bases between. The length of the CDR3 is 18 residues. The V gene's germline CDR1 is SGHNT and CDR2 YENEEA. This entry comes from a study of cytomegalovirus exposure and HLA in healthy donors. Study-wide results and limits: Judged likely to be a sequencing artifact was a cluster of highly shared sequence variants. In vitro confirmation showed a few CMV-associated chains to be CMV antigen specific. Follow-up analysis later connected one missense variant in DCLRE1C with trimming of TCR beta V- and J-genes. Analysis was performed later, and it showed HLA-associated TCR beta chains to be more clonally expanded than equally common others.

Amplification used 60 Vbeta primers and 13 Jbeta primers. TCRdb keeps only in-frame clones here, not all; method: immunoSEQ multiplex PCR. The table includes approximately 170,000 clones, 65% to 80% detected once. The sequenced sample consisted of PBMCs. The sequence came from a woman aged 40 to 50 in good health and CMV-seropositive. This chain links TRBV11-3 with TRBJ2-2; possibly TRBD2 for D (5 bases). The CDR3 DNA follows: TGTGCCAGCAGCTTAAGCGGTATTGGGTCAGAGAACACCGGGGAGCTGTTTTTT. Amino acids: CASSLSGIGSENTGELFF.